The 17 T cell receptor beta chains below all came from one sample that was sequenced in a study of Graves' ophthalmopathy and Graves' hyperthyroidism. Using RNA transcripts, the TCR beta CDR3 regions were amplified. HTBI-primed RT-PCR formed the first round, and a multiplex PCR formed the second. MiXCR, run by TCRdb on the multiplex PCR reads, gives a single entry per CDR3 protein. The data contain approximately 640,000 distinct CDR3 sequences, roughly two fifths of them singletons. Specimen: peripheral blood. Receptor source: an adult man with Graves' ophthalmopathy.

The table lists this clonotype with a few counts. The chain joins TRBV7-8 to TRBJ1-5; TRBD1 aligns across 9 bases. The CDR3 is 20 residues long. Germline V gene lookup returns CDR1 SGHVS and CDR2 FQNEAQ. V was pared by 0 bases and J by 5 bases, with 17 bases of the junction left unmatched. CDR3 in DNA: TGTGCCAGCAGCTTAGCGGAGGTTGGAAGTAACAGGGGGCTGTATCAGCCCCAGCATTTT. As protein: CASSLAEVGSNRGLYQPQHF.

This clonotype has a handful of counts. This chain links TRBV2 with TRBJ2-7; perhaps TRBD2 as D (6 bases). Germline V gene data show CDR1 as SNHLY and CDR2 as FYNNEI. This CDR3 is built from 20 residues. The germline V and J ends were trimmed by 3 bases and 3 bases, with 30 bases remaining between them. The CDR3 region has the DNA TGTGCCAGCAGTGAGAGATATTACACGGAGGAAACAGGAGGGGACTACGAGCAGTACTTC. Amino acids: CASSERYYTEETGGDYEQYF.

The V gene is TRBV29-1, the J gene TRBJ1-3; possible D gene TRBD1, 5 bases. Trimming stripped 3 bases from V and 0 bases from J, with 12 bases between. The CDR3 runs to 15 residues. Germline CDR1 reads SQVTM; CDR2 reads ANQGSEA. This CDR3 is CSVEVGVVSGNTIYF. The CDR3 DNA follows: TGCAGCGTTGAGGTAGGGGTCGTCTCTGGAAACACCATATATTTT.

This clonotype was seen many times. The chain carries TRBV20-1 and TRBJ2-5; a weak D match, TRBD1 (6 bases). V lost 1 base and J lost 3, with 9 bases in between. CDR1 is DFQATT and CDR2 is SNEGSKA in the germline V gene (reference sequence). The CDR3 is 13 residues long. The CDR3 spells CSARGQDKETQYF. The CDR3 DNA is TGCAGTGCTAGAGGACAGGATAAAGAGACCCAGTACTTC.

This sequence joins TRBV9 and TRBJ1-2; D gene unclear. V gave up 0 bases and J gave up 2 bases, with 11 bases separating them. Germline values: CDR1 SGDLS, CDR2 YYNGEE. The CDR3 length is 15 residues. DNA for the CDR3: TGTGCCAGCAGCGTAGGGGCGGCGCCCAACTATGGCTACACCTTC. As protein: CASSVGAAPNYGYTF.

The V and J genes are TRBV29-1 and TRBJ1-4; TRBD1 matches at 8 bases. CDR3 size: 14 residues. CDR1 SQVTM and CDR2 ANQGSEA come from the germline V gene. V lost 2 bases, J lost 4 bases, and 3 bases stayed unmatched. CDR3: CSVERGQDNEKLFF. The CDR3 coding sequence is TGCAGCGTTGAAAGGGGACAGGATAATGAAAAACTGTTTTTT.

On this clonotype: A much larger clone sits a single nucleotide away, making a read error possible. The V call is TRBV7-9, the J call TRBJ2-7; either TRBD1 or TRBD2 may supply D (5 bases each). CDR1 is SEHNR, CDR2 FQNEAQ, per germline (reference sequence). This CDR3 has 15 residues. The CDR3 DNA reads as TGTGCCAGCAGCTTATGGGGCAGGGAGATTAGCGAGCAGGACTTC. Translating it yields CASSLWGREISEQDF.

Many counts were recorded for this clonotype. This chain links TRBV27 with TRBJ1-2; D remains ambiguous. Looked up from germline, CDR1 is MNHEY and CDR2 is SMNVEV (reference sequence). V was pared by 6 bases and J by 6 bases, with 5 bases between. The CDR3 loop spans 10 amino acids. CDR3 region: CASSPNGYTF. CDR3 sequence (DNA): TGTGCCAGCAGCCCTAATGGCTACACCTTC.

This clonotype showed up just a few times. The V call is TRBV5-8, the J call TRBJ1-1; D remains ambiguous. The V and J ends lost 3 bases and 0 bases respectively, with 15 bases between them. There are 16 residues in the CDR3. Germline assignment: CDR1 SGHTS and CDR2 YDEGEE. The CDR3 DNA reads TGTGCCAGCAGCTCATCGTTTGGGCAGATGAACACTGAAGCTTTCTTT. This translates into CASSSSFGQMNTEAFF.

The table lists this clonotype with many counts. The rearrangement links TRBV7-8 to TRBJ1-1, with a tentative D call TRBD1 (5 bases). CDR1 SGHVS and CDR2 FQNEAQ come from the germline V gene. Trimming cost V 5 bases and J 1 base, with 14 bases left between them. The CDR3 consists of 15 residues. The CDR3 here is CASSPLGRANTEAFF. The CDR3 DNA is TGTGCCAGCAGCCCCCTGGGACGGGCGAACACTGAAGCTTTCTTT.

The chain uses TRBV2 and TRBJ2-7, with D hard to call. The CDR3 has 13 residues. The germline gives CDR1 SNHLY, CDR2 FYNNEI. V shed 11 bases and J shed 5 bases, with 19 bases lying between them. CDR3 residues: CASVGLFPHEQYF. CDR3 DNA sequence: TGTGCCTCGGTCGGGCTTTTCCCCCACGAGCAGTACTTC.

At least ten counts were recorded for this clonotype. The chain uses TRBV7-9 and TRBJ2-7; D unclear. The CDR3 length is 14 residues. Germline values: CDR1 SEHNR, CDR2 FQNEAQ (reference sequence). The germline V and J ends were trimmed by 4 bases and 0 bases, with 10 bases remaining between them. CDR3 residues: CASSSIRSSYEQYF. The CDR3 DNA reads TGTGCCAGCAGCTCCATCAGGAGCTCCTACGAGCAGTACTTC.

The CDR3 sequence is CASSEAPAGGHEAFF. Here the CDR3 DNA reads TGTGCCAGCAGTGAAGCCCCGGCAGGGGGCCATGAAGCTTTCTTT. V gene TRBV12-3 or TRBV12-4 combines with J gene TRBJ1-1, with 8 bases that match TRBD1. J lost 7 bases, V lost 5 bases, and 12 bases had no gene match. The CDR3 has 15 residues.

Details on this clonotype: A much larger clone is a single base away; this may be a read error. The chain is built from TRBV10-3 and TRBJ1-4; 9 bases align to TRBD1. V shed 10 bases and J 7 bases; nucleotides not matched to a gene: 10. The CDR3 runs 14 residues. The germline gives CDR1 ENHRY, CDR2 SYGVKD. The DNA for the CDR3 is TGTGCCAGCAGCGCGACAGGGGGAATTGAAAAACTGTTTTTT. Its protein product is CASSATGGIEKLFF.

The chain is built from TRBV14 and TRBJ2-5; perhaps D is TRBD1 or TRBD2 (6 bases each). This CDR3 comprises 14 residues. Germline values: CDR1 SGHDN, CDR2 FVKESK. V lost 8 bases, J lost 7 bases, and 20 bases lay in between. The CDR3 reads CASGLNREVRTQYF. CDR3 bases: TGTGCCAGCGGCCTCAACAGGGAGGTGAGGACCCAGTACTTC.

This clonotype was counted ten times or more. The chain uses TRBV20-1 and TRBJ1-4; TRBD1 is a possible D gene (6 bases). This CDR3 region has 15 residues. Germline CDR1 is DFQATT and CDR2 is SNEGSKA (reference sequence). V was trimmed by 0 bases and J by 7 bases, leaving 15 bases between them. As DNA, the CDR3 is TGCAGTGCTAGAGATAGGGGGGCAGGGTCTGAAAAACTGTTTTTT. Encoded protein: CSARDRGAGSEKLFF.

The chain links TRBV4-3 to TRBJ2-7; 9 nucleotides agree with TRBD1. The germline CDR1 and CDR2 sequences are LGHNA and YSLEER. The length of the CDR3 is 15 residues. The V segment lost 3 bases and the J segment 3 bases; nucleotides outside the gene matches: 6. CDR3 amino acids: CASSQPGTGRYEQYF. CDR3 coding DNA: TGCGCCAGCAGCCAGCCCGGGACAGGGCGCTACGAGCAGTACTTC.